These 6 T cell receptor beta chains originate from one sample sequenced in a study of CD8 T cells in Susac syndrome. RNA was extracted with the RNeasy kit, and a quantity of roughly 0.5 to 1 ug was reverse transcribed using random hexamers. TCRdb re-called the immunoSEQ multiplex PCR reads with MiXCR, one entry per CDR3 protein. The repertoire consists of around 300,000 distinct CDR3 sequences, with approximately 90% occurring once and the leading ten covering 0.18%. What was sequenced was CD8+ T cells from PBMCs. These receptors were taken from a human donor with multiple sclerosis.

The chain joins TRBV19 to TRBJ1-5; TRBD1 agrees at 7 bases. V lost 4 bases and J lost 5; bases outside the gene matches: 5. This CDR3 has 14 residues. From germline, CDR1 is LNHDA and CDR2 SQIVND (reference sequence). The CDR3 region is CASSTGTVHQPQHF. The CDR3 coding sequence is TGTGCCAGTAGTACCGGGACAGTTCATCAGCCCCAGCATTTT.

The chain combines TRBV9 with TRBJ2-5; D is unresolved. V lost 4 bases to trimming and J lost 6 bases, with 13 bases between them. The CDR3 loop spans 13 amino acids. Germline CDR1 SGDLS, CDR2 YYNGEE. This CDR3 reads CASSPTPGQTQYF. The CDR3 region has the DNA TGTGCCAGCAGCCCCACCCCCGGGCAGACCCAGTACTTC.

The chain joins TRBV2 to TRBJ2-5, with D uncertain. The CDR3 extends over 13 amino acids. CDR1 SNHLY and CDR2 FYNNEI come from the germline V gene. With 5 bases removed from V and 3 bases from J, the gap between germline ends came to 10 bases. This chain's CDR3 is CASSLTGKETQYF. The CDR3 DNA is TGTGCCAGCAGTCTAACGGGCAAAGAGACCCAGTACTTC.

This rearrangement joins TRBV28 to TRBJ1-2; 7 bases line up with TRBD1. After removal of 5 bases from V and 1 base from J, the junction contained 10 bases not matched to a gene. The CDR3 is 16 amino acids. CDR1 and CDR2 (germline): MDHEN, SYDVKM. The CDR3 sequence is CASSRTGLRGNYGYTF. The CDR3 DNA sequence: TGTGCCAGCAGTCGGACAGGATTGAGGGGTAACTATGGCTACACCTTC.

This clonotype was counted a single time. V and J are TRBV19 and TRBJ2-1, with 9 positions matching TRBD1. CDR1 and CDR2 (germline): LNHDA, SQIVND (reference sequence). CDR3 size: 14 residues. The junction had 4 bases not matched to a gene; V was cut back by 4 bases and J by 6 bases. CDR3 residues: CASSTRDRANEQFF. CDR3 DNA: TGTGCCAGTAGTACGAGGGACAGGGCCAATGAGCAGTTCTTC.

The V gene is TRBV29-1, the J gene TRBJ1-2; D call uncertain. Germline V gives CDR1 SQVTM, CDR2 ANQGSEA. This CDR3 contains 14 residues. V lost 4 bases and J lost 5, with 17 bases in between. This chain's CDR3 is CSVGEVGSGYGYTF. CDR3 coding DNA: TGCAGCGTTGGAGAGGTGGGCAGCGGTTATGGCTACACCTTC.